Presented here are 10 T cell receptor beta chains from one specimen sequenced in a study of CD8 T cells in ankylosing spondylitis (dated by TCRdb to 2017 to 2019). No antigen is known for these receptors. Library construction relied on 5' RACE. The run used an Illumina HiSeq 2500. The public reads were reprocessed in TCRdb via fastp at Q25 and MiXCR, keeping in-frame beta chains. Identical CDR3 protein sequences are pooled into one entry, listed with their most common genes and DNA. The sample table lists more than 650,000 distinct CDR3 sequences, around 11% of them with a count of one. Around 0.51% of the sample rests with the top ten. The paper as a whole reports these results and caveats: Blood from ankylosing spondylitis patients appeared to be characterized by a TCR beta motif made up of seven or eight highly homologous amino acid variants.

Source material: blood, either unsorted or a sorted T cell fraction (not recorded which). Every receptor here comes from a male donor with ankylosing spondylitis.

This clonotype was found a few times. The CDR3 region is CASSFVSGNTIYF. The DNA of the CDR3 is TGTGCCAGCAGTTTCGTGTCGGGAAACACCATATATTTT. The rearrangement links TRBV6-5 to TRBJ1-3; no definite D call. The CDR3 loop spans 13 amino acids. Germline V gene data show CDR1 as MNHEY and CDR2 as SVGAGI. V was pared by 4 bases and J by 4 bases, with 8 bases between.

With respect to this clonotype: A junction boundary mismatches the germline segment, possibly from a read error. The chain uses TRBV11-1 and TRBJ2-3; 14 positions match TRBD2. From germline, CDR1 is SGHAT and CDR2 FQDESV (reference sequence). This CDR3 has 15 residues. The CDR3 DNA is TGTGCCAGCACCCCGACTAGCGGGGGGGCAGAGACGCAGTATTTT. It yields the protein CASTPTSGGAETQYF.

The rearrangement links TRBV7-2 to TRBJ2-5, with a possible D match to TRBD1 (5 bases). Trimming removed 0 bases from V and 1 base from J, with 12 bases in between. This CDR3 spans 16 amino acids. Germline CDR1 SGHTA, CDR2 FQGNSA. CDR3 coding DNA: TGTGCCAGCAGCTTAGCGGGTTGGGGCGGCCAAGAGACCCAGTACTTC. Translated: CASSLAGWGGQETQYF.

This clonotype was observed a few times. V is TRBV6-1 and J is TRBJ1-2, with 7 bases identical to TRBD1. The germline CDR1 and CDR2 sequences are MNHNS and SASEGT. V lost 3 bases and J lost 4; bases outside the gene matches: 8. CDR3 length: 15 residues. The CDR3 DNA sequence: TGTGCCAGCAGTGACACCGGGACAGCGCTCTATGGCTACACCTTC. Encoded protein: CASSDTGTALYGYTF.

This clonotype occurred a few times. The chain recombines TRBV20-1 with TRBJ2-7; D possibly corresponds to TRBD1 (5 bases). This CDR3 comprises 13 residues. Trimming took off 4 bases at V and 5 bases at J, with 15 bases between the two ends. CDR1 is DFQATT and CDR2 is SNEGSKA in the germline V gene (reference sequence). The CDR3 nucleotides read TGCAGTGCTACCCGCGACAGTACCAACGAGCAGTACTTC. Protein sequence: CSATRDSTNEQYF.

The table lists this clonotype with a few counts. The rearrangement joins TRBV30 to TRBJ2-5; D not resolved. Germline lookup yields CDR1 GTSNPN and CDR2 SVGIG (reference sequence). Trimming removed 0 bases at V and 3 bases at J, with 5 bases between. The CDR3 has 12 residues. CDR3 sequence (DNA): TGTGCCTGGAGTGTAGGGAAAGAGACCCAGTACTTC. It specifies CAWSVGKETQYF.

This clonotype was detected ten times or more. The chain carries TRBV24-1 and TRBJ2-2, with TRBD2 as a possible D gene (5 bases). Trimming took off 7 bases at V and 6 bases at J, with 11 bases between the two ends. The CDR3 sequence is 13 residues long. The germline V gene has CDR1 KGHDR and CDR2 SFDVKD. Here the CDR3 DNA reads TGTGCCACCAGGAGGGAAGTGTCCGGGGAGCTGTTTTTT. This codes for CATRREVSGELFF.

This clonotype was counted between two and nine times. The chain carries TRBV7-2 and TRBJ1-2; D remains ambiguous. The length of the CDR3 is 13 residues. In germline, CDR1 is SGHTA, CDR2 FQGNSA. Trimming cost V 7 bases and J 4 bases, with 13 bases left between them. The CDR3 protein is CASNSGGSYGYTF. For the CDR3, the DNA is TGTGCCAGCAATAGCGGCGGGAGCTATGGCTACACCTTC.

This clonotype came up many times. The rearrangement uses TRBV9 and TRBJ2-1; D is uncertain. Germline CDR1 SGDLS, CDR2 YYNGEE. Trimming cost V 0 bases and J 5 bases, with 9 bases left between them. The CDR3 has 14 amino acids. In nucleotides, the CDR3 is TGTGCCAGCAGCGTAGGTGCTAGGAACAATGAGCAGTTCTTC. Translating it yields CASSVGARNNEQFF.

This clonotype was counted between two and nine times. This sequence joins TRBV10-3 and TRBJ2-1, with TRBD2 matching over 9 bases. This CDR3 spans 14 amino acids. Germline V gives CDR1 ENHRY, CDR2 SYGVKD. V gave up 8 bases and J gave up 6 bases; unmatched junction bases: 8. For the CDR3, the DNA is TGTGCCATCGGACCCGGGACTAGCACCAATGAGCAGTTCTTC. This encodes CAIGPGTSTNEQFF.